The 9 T cell receptor beta chains below were found in one sample sequenced in a study of blood T cell repertoires in COVID-19. The assay was immunoSEQ multiplex PCR, and TCRdb's table has in-frame clones only and misses some. The sample has 350,000 to 400,000 clones, roughly nine tenths seen once. Sequenced sample: PBMCs or T cells enriched from blood (not recorded which). These receptors all come from a woman aged 40 to 49 who had been exposed to COVID-19.

The V gene is TRBV6-5, the J gene TRBJ1-6; weak D call: TRBD1 (6 bases). Looked up from germline, CDR1 is MNHEY and CDR2 is SVGAGI. The V end was cut by 7 bases, the J end by 9 bases, with 16 bases between. This CDR3 contains 14 residues. This CDR3 reads CASTPGAGASPLHF. The CDR3 nucleotides read TGTGCCAGCACCCCAGGAGCAGGGGCTTCACCCCTCCACTTT.

The chain is built from TRBV24-1 and TRBJ1-2, with 10 positions matching TRBD1. The CDR3 consists of 13 residues. The germline V gene encodes CDR1 KGHDR and CDR2 SFDVKD. Trimming cost V 7 bases and J 4 bases; bases outside gene matches: 2. CDR3 in DNA: TGTGCCACCAGACGGACAGGGGGCTATGGCTACACCTTC. Translation gives CATRRTGGYGYTF.

This clone was detected only once. V is TRBV30 and J is TRBJ1-2; 8 bases line up with TRBD1. This CDR3 comprises 13 residues. The V gene end was trimmed by 2 bases and the J gene end by 4 bases; junction bases not matched to a gene: 3. The germline gives CDR1 GTSNPN, CDR2 SVGIG (reference sequence). The CDR3 sequence: CAWSRQGAYGYTF. The CDR3 coding sequence is TGTGCCTGGAGTCGCCAGGGGGCCTATGGCTACACCTTC.

This clone was detected only once. V gene TRBV10-1 combines with J gene TRBJ1-1; 9 bases are a match to TRBD1. The CDR3 has 14 amino acids. From germline, CDR1 is WNHNN and CDR2 SYGVQD (reference sequence). The V gene end was trimmed by 6 bases and the J gene end by 3 bases; junction bases not matched to a gene: 5. CDR3 coding DNA: TGCGCCAGCAGGCCCAGACAGGGGGACACTGAAGCTTTCTTT. Amino acid sequence: CASRPRQGDTEAFF.

This chain connects TRBV2 to TRBJ2-3, with a tentative D call TRBD1 (6 bases). The CDR3 is made up of 14 amino acids. The V gene lost 6 bases and the J gene lost 4 bases, with 14 bases spanning the gap. From germline, CDR1 is SNHLY and CDR2 FYNNEI. The CDR3 region is CASRTGRGSDTQYF. In DNA, the CDR3 is TGTGCCAGCAGAACAGGGAGAGGCTCAGATACGCAGTATTTT.

The chain couples TRBV7-8 to TRBJ2-7; D might be TRBD1 (6 bases). There are 13 residues in the CDR3. Between the trimmed V and J ends, which lost 6 bases and 3 bases, there was a span of 12 bases. The germline CDR1 and CDR2 sequences are SGHVS and FQNEAQ. The CDR3: CASSKNRDYEQYF. The CDR3 nucleotides read TGTGCCAGCAGTAAAAACAGGGACTACGAGCAGTACTTC.

The CDR3 here is CASRYRDWNTEAFF. CDR3 nucleotides: TGCGCCAGCAGGTACCGGGACTGGAACACTGAAGCTTTCTTT. J is TRBJ1-1 and V is TRBV10-2, with D tentatively TRBD1 (5 bases). This CDR3 is built from 14 residues. CDR1 and CDR2 from the germline V gene are WSHSY and SAAADI. The germline V and J ends were trimmed by 6 bases and 1 base, with 12 bases remaining between them.

The chain joins TRBV15 to TRBJ2-3, with D maybe TRBD2 (6 bases). CDR3 size: 19 residues. Germline-derived CDR1 and CDR2 are LNHNV and YYDKDF (reference sequence). The germline V and J ends were trimmed by 0 bases and 2 bases, with 21 bases remaining between them. The CDR3 loop is CATSRDDPSAGSHTDTQYF. In nucleotides, the CDR3 is TGTGCCACCAGCAGAGACGACCCCTCAGCGGGTTCACACACAGATACGCAGTATTTT.

This clone has more than one count but fewer than ten. Other DNA sequences in this specimen translate into the identical CDR3. J is TRBJ2-5 and V is TRBV7-3; 7 nucleotides align to TRBD1. CDR3 length: 14 amino acids. CDR1 is SGHTA, CDR2 FQGTGA, per germline. V was clipped by 3 bases and J by 1 base; unmatched bases: 2. DNA for the CDR3: TGTGCCAGCAGCTTGACAGGGTCCCAAGAGACCCAGTACTTC. This translates into CASSLTGSQETQYF.